This T cell receptor (beta chain) is from a study of beta chain features in type 1 diabetes. Whole-study findings and limits: Possible PCR preference for shorter templates applied equally to patients and controls. Patients with Type 1 diabetes showed moderately but significantly shorter TCRB CDR3s in all four CD4+ subsets.

Sorted populations all had greater than 95% purity. CDR3 length: 14 amino acids. Germline V CDR1 and CDR2: MNHEY, SVGAGI. Trimming removed 5 bases from V and 4 bases from J; junction bases left unmatched: 4. Expressed TCRB transcripts were sequenced because the entire RNA isolate underwent reverse transcription. Clones were read by immunoSEQ multiplex PCR, and TCRdb kept only the in-frame ones, dropping some. The repertoire includes 600,000 to 750,000 clones, around an eighth of them detected once, and approximately 0.11% sits in the top ten. This clone was observed a few times. Antigen specificity is unknown.

Sequences were obtained from naive CD4+ T cells from blood. The gene calls are TRBV6-5 and TRBJ2-3; TRBD2 matches 9 bases. The sequence was obtained from a man between 25 and 39 years old with type 1 diabetes. This CDR3 reads CASSKSGGPDTQYF. The CDR3 DNA follows: TGTGCCAGCAGTAAAAGCGGGGGGCCAGATACGCAGTATTTT.